Each of the 32 T cell receptor beta chains below was sequenced from the same sample in a study of blood T cell repertoires in COVID-19 (dated by TCRdb to about 2020). To prepare the library, the immunoSEQ multiplex PCR assay was applied. Here the immuneACCESS table is served through TCRdb, limited to in-frame sequences with V and J called. Missing clones are a known gap in these copies; in checked studies unresolved V genes cover under half, and the rest lacks a known reason. The sample includes 300,000 to 400,000 clones, with more than 75% observed a single time. The ten largest account for over 6% of the sample. The sample taken for sequencing was peripheral blood. The receptors here all came from a woman aged 45 to 65 with COVID-19, enrolled during active disease.

The chain has TRBV5-4 and TRBJ2-2, with D perhaps TRBD1 (6 bases). This CDR3 contains 16 residues. In germline, CDR1 is SGHNT, CDR2 YYREEE (reference sequence). The V end was cut by 0 bases, the J end by 6 bases, with 15 bases between. In DNA form, the CDR3 reads TGTGCCAGCAGCTTGGCCTCAGGGGCCGAGGCCGGGGAGCTGTTTTTT. Translating gives CASSLASGAEAGELFF.

This clone was seen once. The chain has TRBV6-5 and TRBJ2-7; 8 bases are shared with TRBD2. J gave up 5 bases and V 6 bases, and 9 bases lay outside the gene matches. The germline CDR1 and CDR2 sequences are MNHEY and SVGAGI. The CDR3 is 14 residues long. The CDR3 region is CASSGGADFHEQYF. The CDR3 nucleotides are TGTGCCAGCAGCGGGGGGGCGGATTTCCACGAGCAGTACTTC.

The gene calls are TRBV4-3 and TRBJ2-1; 14 bases fit TRBD2. The CDR3 runs 17 residues. Per the germline V gene, CDR1 is LGHNA and CDR2 is YSLEER. Germline trimming cut 0 bases from V and 6 bases from J; bases unmatched to any gene: 4. The CDR3 is CASSQDRGTSGSNEQFF. The CDR3 DNA is TGCGCCAGCAGCCAAGATCGGGGGACTAGCGGGAGCAATGAGCAGTTCTTC.

This chain links TRBV7-3 with TRBJ2-5; weak D call: TRBD2 (6 bases). With 3 bases removed from V and 5 bases from J, the gap between germline ends came to 10 bases. The CDR3 loop spans 13 amino acids. Germline-derived CDR1 and CDR2 are SGHTA and FQGTGA. The CDR3 region has the DNA TGTGCCAGCAGCTTCGGAGGGTGGGAGACCCAGTACTTC. The encoded protein is CASSFGGWETQYF. Based on the CDR3 plus reference TRBV7-3 and TRBJ2-5, the full variable domain is GAGVSQTPSNKVTEKGKYVELRCDPISGHTALYWYRQSLGQGPEFLIYFQGTGAADDSGLPNDRFFAVRPEGSVSTLKIQRTERGDSAVYLCASSFGGWETQYFGPGTRLLVL.

The chain employs TRBV4-1 and TRBJ2-3; 10 nucleotides align to TRBD1. Per the germline V gene, CDR1 is MGHRA and CDR2 is YSYEKL. The J segment lost 6 bases and the V segment lost 3 bases, leaving 9 bases of the junction unmatched. The CDR3 has 16 residues. DNA for the CDR3: TGCGCCAGCAGCCAGACTGAGGGACAGGGGAGGGATACGCAGTATTTT. Amino acid sequence: CASSQTEGQGRDTQYF.

This clone was detected a few times. The V gene is TRBV28, the J gene TRBJ1-6; the match to TRBD1 covers 8 bases. The trim removed 5 bases at V and 5 bases at J, leaving 2 bases unmatched. CDR1 MDHEN and CDR2 SYDVKM come from the germline V gene. The CDR3 covers 14 residues. CDR3: CASSLTGDNSPLHF. The CDR3 DNA follows: TGTGCCAGCAGTCTGACAGGGGATAATTCACCCCTCCACTTT.

V gene TRBV6-2 or TRBV6-3 combines with J gene TRBJ1-2; D is uncertain. CDR3 length: 15 amino acids. Germline CDR1 and CDR2: MNHEY and SVGEGT. Trimming cost V 6 bases and J 5 bases, with 19 bases left between them. The CDR3 here is CASSAEGSFWYGYTF. The DNA of the CDR3 is TGTGCCAGCAGCGCCGAGGGTTCCTTTTGGTATGGCTACACCTTC.

The chain links TRBV5-3 to TRBJ2-1; 16 bases match TRBD2. TRBV5-3 is reported as an ORF; its role is uncertain. This CDR3 has 17 amino acids. Trimming removed 4 bases from V and 4 bases from J; junction bases left unmatched: 5. CDR3 protein: CARSAGTSGRAYNEQFF. CDR3 DNA: TGTGCCAGAAGCGCCGGGACTAGCGGGAGGGCGTACAATGAGCAGTTCTTC.

The chain uses TRBV7-6 and TRBJ1-4, with a weak D call TRBD1 (5 bases). The germline CDR1 and CDR2 sequences are SGHVS and FNYEAQ. Trimming took 4 bases from V and 0 from J, leaving 15 bases between them. The CDR3 totals 17 residues. CDR3 sequence reads: CASSSPQDSATNEKLFF. In nucleotides, the CDR3 is TGTGCCAGCAGCTCCCCCCAAGACAGCGCAACTAATGAAAAACTGTTTTTT. Using reference TRBV7-6 and TRBJ1-4 for the parts outside the CDR3, the full variable domain is GAGVSQSPRYKVTKRGQDVALRCDPISGHVSLYWYRQALGQGPEFLTYFNYEAQQDKSGLPNDRFSAERPEGSISTLTIQRTEQRDSAMYRCASSSPQDSATNEKLFFGSGTQLSVL.

This chain connects TRBV30 to TRBJ1-6; TRBD1 matches at 7 bases. CDR3 length equals 20 residues. From germline, CDR1 is GTSNPN and CDR2 SVGIG (reference sequence). J was trimmed by 0 bases and V by 4 bases; bases with no gene match: 18. The CDR3 spells CAWKPGRTGTSRSYNSPLHF. In DNA, the CDR3 is TGTGCCTGGAAGCCGGGGAGGACAGGTACCTCGCGCTCCTATAATTCACCCCTCCACTTT.

The chain links TRBV29-1 to TRBJ1-2, with D perhaps TRBD1 (6 bases). CDR3 length: 11 amino acids. The ends were cut back, 4 bases at V and 8 bases at J, with 11 bases in the middle. The germline gives CDR1 SQVTM, CDR2 ANQGSEA. The CDR3: CSVGTTGGYTF. Written as DNA, the CDR3 is TGCAGCGTTGGAACAACAGGGGGCTACACCTTC. Full variable domain (rest looked up from reference TRBV29-1 and TRBJ1-2): SAVISQKPSRDICQRGTSLTIQCQVDSQVTMMFWYRQQPGQSLTLIATANQGSEATYESGFVIDKFPISRPNLTFSTLTVSNMSPEDSSIYLCSVGTTGGYTFGSGTRLTVV.

This clone has a handful of counts. The genes are TRBV5-1 and TRBJ1-1; 7 bases agree with TRBD1. With 5 bases clipped from V and 0 bases from J, the junction kept 7 bases outside the gene matches. The CDR3 is 15 amino acids. Looked up from germline, CDR1 is SGHRS and CDR2 is YFSETQ. CDR3 residues: CASRQRQGVNTEAFF. CDR3 sequence (DNA): TGCGCCAGCAGACAACGACAGGGAGTGAACACTGAAGCTTTCTTT.

A single count supports this clone. The chain has TRBV6-1 and TRBJ1-1, with TRBD1 matching 7 bases. The CDR3 spans 15 residues. V lost 3 bases, J lost 0 bases, and 4 bases stayed unmatched. Germline assignment: CDR1 MNHNS and CDR2 SASEGT. CDR3 sequence (DNA): TGTGCCAGCAGTGAGACAGGGCGGATGAACACTGAAGCTTTCTTT. Translated, it gives CASSETGRMNTEAFF.

The V and J genes are TRBV24-1 and TRBJ2-7; D gene uncertain. The CDR3 totals 15 residues. Germline CDR1 reads KGHDR; CDR2 reads SFDVKD. V lost 4 bases to trimming and J lost 3 bases, with 15 bases between them. CDR3: CATSESGSPDYEQYF. CDR3 coding DNA: TGTGCCACCAGTGAATCCGGGTCTCCAGACTACGAGCAGTACTTC.

The CDR3 DNA is TGTGCCAGCAGCCTTTGGGACTTGAACATCCTTTACTTC. Translation gives CASSLWDLNILYF. The chain uses TRBV5-4 and TRBJ2-5; possibly TRBD2 for D (6 bases). In germline, CDR1 is SGHNT, CDR2 YYREEE (reference sequence). This CDR3 is built from 13 residues. The germline V and J ends were trimmed by 4 bases and 14 bases, with 21 bases remaining between them.

CDR3 coding DNA: TGTGCCAGCAGTCAATTTTACGAGCAGTACTTC. Translation: CASSQFYEQYF. The V gene is TRBV12-3 or TRBV12-4, the J gene TRBJ2-7, with D unclear. V was pared by 5 bases and J by 4 bases, with 6 bases between. The CDR3 extends over 11 amino acids.

The chain couples TRBV11-2 to TRBJ1-2; a possible D gene is TRBD1 (5 bases). CDR1 is SGHAT and CDR2 is FQNNGV in the germline V gene. V shed 7 bases and J shed 7 bases, with 22 bases lying between them. CDR3 length equals 15 residues. CDR3 sequence reads: CASTKRGGEGVGYTF. CDR3 nucleotide sequence: TGTGCCAGCACCAAGAGGGGAGGGGAAGGGGTTGGCTACACCTTC.

The V and J genes are TRBV7-3 and TRBJ1-1; D may be TRBD1 (6 bases). From germline, CDR1 is SGHTA and CDR2 FQGTGA. The germline V and J ends were trimmed by 2 bases and 4 bases, with 11 bases remaining between them. The CDR3 has 14 residues. In DNA, the CDR3 is TGTGCCAGCAGCTTAGAGGGGGTTATCACTGAAGCTTTCTTT. Translating it yields CASSLEGVITEAFF.

This chain uses TRBV20-1 with TRBJ2-7, with 8 bases that match TRBD1. J gave up 3 bases and V 3 bases, and 13 bases lay outside the gene matches. Germline V gene sequence: CDR1 DFQATT, CDR2 SNEGSKA (reference sequence). This CDR3 is built from 16 residues. CDR3 bases: TGCAGTGCTAGTCTCCGCGGGACAGGCTATTTCTACGAGCAGTACTTC. This gives the protein CSASLRGTGYFYEQYF.

V and J are TRBV29-1 and TRBJ2-7; 11 positions match TRBD2. The CDR3 is made up of 12 amino acids. The junction had 1 base not matched to a gene; V was cut back by 6 bases and J by 3 bases. CDR1 and CDR2 (germline): SQVTM, ANQGSEA. CDR3 nucleotides: TGCAGCGTGACTAGCGGGGACTACGAGCAGTACTTC. Its translation: CSVTSGDYEQYF.

V usage is TRBV14 and J usage is TRBJ2-5; 7 nucleotides align to TRBD1. The V and J ends lost 4 bases and 5 bases, in that order; junction bases with no gene match: 10. The germline gives CDR1 SGHDN, CDR2 FVKESK. The CDR3 has 15 residues. The CDR3 protein is CASSPWTGGSETQYF. The CDR3 DNA is TGTGCCAGCAGCCCATGGACAGGAGGTTCGGAGACCCAGTACTTC.

CDR3 in DNA: TGTGCCAGCAGCCAAGAATGGACAGCTGGAAACACCATATATTTT. Protein product: CASSQEWTAGNTIYF. The chain employs TRBV4-2 and TRBJ1-3; the D gene is possibly TRBD1 (6 bases). V was shortened by 0 bases and J by 2 bases, with 8 bases between the two germline ends. Per the germline V gene, CDR1 is LGHNA and CDR2 is YNFKEQ. This CDR3 has 15 amino acids.

V usage is TRBV27 and J usage is TRBJ2-4; D is possibly TRBD2 (5 bases). CDR3 length equals 14 residues. Germline lookup yields CDR1 MNHEY and CDR2 SMNVEV (reference sequence). Trimming took off 5 bases at V and 9 bases at J, with 17 bases between the two ends. CDR3 DNA sequence: TGTGCCAGCAGTACTAGTGCCGGATCAGCCATTCAGTACTTC. Its translation: CASSTSAGSAIQYF.

The chain combines TRBV6-6 with TRBJ2-3; D call uncertain. The CDR3 spans 12 residues. Germline loops: CDR1 MNHNY, CDR2 SVGAGI (reference sequence). Trimming removed 6 bases from V and 10 bases from J, with 14 bases in between. In nucleotides, the CDR3 is TGTGCCAGCAGCCCCGCGGCGCAAGCGCAGTATTTT. Its protein is CASSPAAQAQYF.

The CDR3 region is CATSTRQGSDFSSSRYGYTF. The DNA of the CDR3 is TGTGCCACCAGCACAAGACAGGGATCTGATTTTTCGTCGTCCCGCTATGGCTACACCTTC. The V call is TRBV15, the J call TRBJ1-2, with 7 bases lining up with TRBD1. Germline-derived CDR1 and CDR2 are LNHNV and YYDKDF (reference sequence). CDR3 length: 20 residues. V trimming: 4 bases; J trimming: 4 bases; junction bases outside the gene matches: 24.

This clone was seen a single time. The chain joins TRBV19 to TRBJ2-7; 7 nucleotides match TRBD2. V dropped 4 bases and J dropped 0; count of bases not matched to a gene: 6. This CDR3 comprises 15 residues. Germline values: CDR1 LNHDA, CDR2 SQIVND (reference sequence). The CDR3, as DNA: TGTGCCAGTAGTACCCTAGCGGCGAGCTCCTACGAGCAGTACTTC. Amino acids: CASSTLAASSYEQYF.

The rearrangement links TRBV24-1 to TRBJ1-3; D gene unclear. V was pared by 7 bases and J by 0 bases, with 9 bases between. Looked up from germline, CDR1 is KGHDR and CDR2 is SFDVKD. The CDR3 runs 14 residues. As DNA, the CDR3 is TGTGCCACCAGGGACTGCAGCTCTGGAAACACCATATATTTT. It translates to CATRDCSSGNTIYF.

The chain joins TRBV2 to TRBJ2-7, with D perhaps TRBD2 (5 bases). Per the germline V gene, CDR1 is SNHLY and CDR2 is FYNNEI. The CDR3 runs to 12 residues. The ends were cut back, 7 bases at V and 2 bases at J, with 9 bases in the middle. CDR3 sequence (DNA): TGTGCCAGCACAGCCGGGGCCTACGAGCAGTACTTC. It codes for CASTAGAYEQYF.

This chain links TRBV25-1 with TRBJ1-5; possibly TRBD1 for D (5 bases). The germline V and J ends were trimmed by 6 bases and 4 bases, with 10 bases remaining between them. The germline V gene has CDR1 MGHDK and CDR2 SYGVNS. This CDR3 is built from 13 residues. CDR3 in amino acids: CASSLAGNQPQHF. For the CDR3, the DNA is TGTGCCAGCAGCTTGGCAGGGAATCAGCCCCAGCATTTT.

This clone turned up a few times. The CDR3 sequence: CASSTTLAGVRYEQYF. For the CDR3, the DNA is TGTGCCAGTAGTACTACGCTAGCGGGAGTGCGCTACGAGCAGTACTTC. This chain uses TRBV19 with TRBJ2-7; TRBD2 matches 10 bases. CDR3 size: 16 residues. Germline CDR1 reads LNHDA; CDR2 reads SQIVND (reference sequence). V shed 4 bases, J shed 3 bases, and the junction held 9 bases outside the gene matches.

The chain combines TRBV6-2 or TRBV6-3 with TRBJ1-5; tentative D call: TRBD1 (5 bases). CDR1 is MNHEY, CDR2 SVGEGT, per germline. V dropped 5 bases and J dropped 1 base, with 15 bases sitting between them. The CDR3 runs 16 residues. The CDR3: CASSPSSGLSNQPQHF. CDR3 DNA: TGTGCCAGCAGTCCGTCCTCAGGGTTGAGCAATCAGCCCCAGCATTTT.

This chain connects TRBV19 to TRBJ2-7, with a possible D match to TRBD1 (5 bases). Looked up from germline, CDR1 is LNHDA and CDR2 is SQIVND (reference sequence). The CDR3 runs to 14 residues. Between the trimmed V and J ends, which lost 4 bases and 5 bases, there was a span of 15 bases. DNA for the CDR3: TGTGCCAGTAGTACATCACCAGGGTGGGACGAGCAGTACTTC. Translating it yields CASSTSPGWDEQYF. Using reference TRBV19 and TRBJ2-7 for the parts outside the CDR3, the full variable domain is DGGITQSPKYLFRKEGQNVTLSCEQNLNHDAMYWYRQDPGQGLRLIYYSQIVNDFQKGDIAEGYSVSREKKESFPLTVTSAQKNPTAFYLCASSTSPGWDEQYFGPGTRLTVT.